This paragraph covers one T cell receptor (beta chain) sequence. The antigen is not known. The data were taken from a study of cytomegalovirus exposure and HLA in healthy donors. Separate from the 666-subject first cohort was the 120-subject validation cohort, to which the donors belonged. Using immunoSEQ multiplex PCR, the repertoire was profiled, and TCRdb retains in-frame clones only, with some absent. The sample yields 130,000 to 150,000 clones, just under 90% seen once. Study-wide results and limits: Cytomegalovirus-associated TCR beta chains were listed, numbering some 150.

Germline V CDR1 and CDR2: SGHKS, YYEKEE (reference sequence). The CDR3 sequence is 15 residues long. The trim removed 0 bases at V and 4 bases at J, leaving 4 bases unmatched. The sequence derives from a woman in her twenties or thirties in good health and CMV-seropositive. The sample consisted of PBMCs. The chain combines TRBV5-5 with TRBJ2-1; TRBD2 matches at 7 bases. DNA of the CDR3: TGTGCCAGCAGCTTGGGGGCTAGCGGATACAATGAGCAGTTCTTC. Amino acid sequence: CASSLGASGYNEQFF.